This T cell receptor beta chain was sequenced in a study of cytomegalovirus exposure and HLA in healthy donors listed by TCRdb under 2017. Regarding the research as a whole: According to a later analysis, one platform produced both the 110 or so validation repertoires and the 666 repertoires of the first cohort. The aim of the study was to test whether cataloging public T cell receptors could identify signatures of past pathogen exposure. In addition to the first cohort of roughly 700 subjects, a separate validation cohort of 130 or so different subjects was used. High-throughput TCR immunosequencing, statistical association of individual TCRs with disease status, and machine learning were combined to predict cytomegalovirus infection status. Overall study results and their limits: In a later analysis, TCRs clustered in the first cohort were found to also tend to co-occur in the roughly 120 validation repertoires, with about 93% of cluster scores above 0. The study gave a list of over 150 TCR beta chains associated with cytomegalovirus. According to the authors, the approach could potentially be generalized to other disease states and immunological phenotypes. The classifier was reported to diagnose cytomegalovirus status with high specificity and sensitivity in both the original and validation cohorts. A later analysis lacked HLA typing for the validation cohort, so it scored co-occurrence in that cohort across all 110 or so repertoires. A few of the identified cytomegalovirus-associated TCR beta chains were confirmed in vitro to be specific for cytomegalovirus antigens. While some public TCRs were present in many individuals, most TCR sequences turned up only very rarely across donors.

Points on this clone: The target of this receptor is not known. No much larger clone exists at a distance of one base, and base qualities are not known.

Reading the germline V gene (reference sequence) gives CDR1 GTSNPN and CDR2 SVGIG. From the cysteine up to the phenylalanine, the CDR3 has a length of 13 residues. The entry retains the CDR3 DNA only, 39 bases that are in frame from base 1. Ends trimmed: V by 1 base, J by 5 bases; bases unmatched to a gene: 0. The donors belonged to the validation cohort of over a hundred subjects, which was separate from the roughly 670-subject first cohort. Receptors were amplified or captured by the immunoSEQ multiplex PCR assay. The authors processed their data as follows. A statistical classification framework was developed to diagnose cytomegalovirus status using the catalog of TCR beta chain sequences. The clones in this table, taken by TCRdb from immuneACCESS, are in-frame only. Not every clone is retained; where verified, under half of the shortfall comes from an unresolved V gene, and the cause of the rest is unknown. V and J calls plus clone size are reproduced from that table; the DNA served to infer D and trimming. This sample holds some 150,000 clones; about 91% were observed only once. Together, the top ten hold roughly 7.7% of the sample.

Recombination linked TRBV30 to TRBJ1-5; a stretch of 9 junction bases matches TRBD1. The sample comprised PBMCs. This TCR was sampled from a woman younger than 35 in good health and CMV-seropositive. Here the CDR3 is given as CAWSGTGDQPQHF. The sequence in DNA is TGTGCCTGGAGTGGGACAGGGGATCAGCCCCAGCATTTT.